Below, 3 T cell receptor beta chains from the same sample are listed, as sequenced in a study of monozygotic twins with inflammatory bowel disease (dated by TCRdb to the late 2010s). The library was built by means of 5' RACE. Sequencing relied on an Illumina HiSeq 2500. Once TCRdb had reprocessed the reads, it stored one entry per CDR3 protein sequence and supplied no DNA. This sample's listing comprises around 400,000 distinct CDR3 sequences. The ten largest clones add up to 2% to 2.5% of the sample. Sequencing was performed on blood. The receptors were gathered from a human donor with ulcerative colitis or Crohn's disease, or a healthy co-twin of an affected twin (not recorded which).

V gene TRBV20-1 combines with J gene TRBJ2-2; absent DNA, TCRdb's TRBD1 call cannot be checked. Germline lookup yields CDR1 DFQATT and CDR2 SNEGSKA (reference sequence). The CDR3 is 16 amino acids. The CDR3: CSARDWGTGFTGELFF.

V and J are TRBV5-1 and TRBJ1-6. The germline CDR1 and CDR2 sequences are SGHRS and YFSETQ. The length of the CDR3 is 17 residues. CDR3 region: CASSLTAVGRNNSPLHF.

The chain recombines TRBV11-1 with TRBJ1-2; absent DNA, TCRdb's TRBD1 call cannot be checked. Looked up from germline, CDR1 is SGHAT and CDR2 is FQDESV (reference sequence). The CDR3 totals 13 residues. CDR3 sequence: CASSLGLGDGYTF.